The T cell receptor (beta chain) described here comes from a study of blood T cell repertoires in COVID-19. CDR1 and CDR2 (germline): KGHSH, LQKENI. The CDR3 spans 15 residues. V gave up 7 bases and J gave up 6 bases; unmatched junction bases: 6. Here immunoSEQ multiplex PCR was the method, and the copy in TCRdb shows in-frame clones only, minus some. This sample has some 160,000 clones, with under 95% found just once. This chain connects TRBV18 to TRBJ1-6; 10 bases match TRBD1. This receptor was obtained from a man between 18 and 35 years old with acute or convalescent COVID-19. The sequencing input was peripheral blood. CDR3 sequence: CASYAGTGVNSPLHF. CDR3 coding DNA: TGTGCCAGCTACGCCGGGACAGGGGTTAATTCACCCCTCCACTTT. Full variable domain (outside the CDR3, taken from reference TRBV18 and TRBJ1-6): NAGVMQNPRHLVRRRGQEARLRCSPMKGHSHVYWYRQLPEEGLKFMVYLQKENIIDESGMPKERFSAEFPKEGPSILRIQQVVRGDSAAYFCASYAGTGVNSPLHFGNGTRLTVT.